The source of this T cell receptor beta chain is a study of T cell changes during pregnancy in multiple sclerosis. The CDR3 covers 16 residues. Per the germline V gene, CDR1 is SGHRS and CDR2 is YFSETQ. The trim removed 0 bases at V and 6 bases at J, leaving 4 bases unmatched. Assay: immunoSEQ multiplex PCR; the TCRdb copy retains only in-frame clones and omits some. This sample has approximately 70,000 clones; around 90% occur once, and the top ten carry 1.2% to 1.5%. Specimen: peripheral blood, collected in the second trimester of pregnancy. The rearrangement links TRBV5-1 to TRBJ2-2, with 11 nucleotides matching TRBD1. The source of this sequence is a female donor in good health, enrolled as a control in a pregnancy study. The DNA for the CDR3 is TGCGCCAGCAGCTTGGCCGGGACAGGGGGTTCCGGGGAGCTGTTTTTT. Amino acid sequence: CASSLAGTGGSGELFF.